Below are 15 T cell receptor beta chains sequenced from a single sample in a study of somatic mutations in cytotoxic T cells in rheumatoid arthritis listed by TCRdb under 2017. The library was prepared using the immunoSEQ multiplex PCR assay. The immuneACCESS repertoire file appears here via TCRdb, limited to in-frame rearrangements. These files lack a portion of the clones; in checked studies, under half of the deficit traces to unresolved V genes, and the cause of the others is not known. Recorded for this sample are 25,000 to 35,000 clones; around 87% of them occurred a single time. Around 9% of the sample rests with the top ten. The material sequenced was CD8+ T cells sorted from blood. These receptor sequences come from an adult with rheumatoid arthritis.

The chain combines TRBV6-5 with TRBJ1-5; D is uncertain. The V gene lost 0 bases and the J gene lost 0 bases, with 9 bases spanning the gap. Germline lookup yields CDR1 MNHEY and CDR2 SVGAGI. This CDR3 contains 16 residues. CDR3 bases: TGTGCCAGCAGTTACTCGATACCCCCTAGCAATCAGCCCCAGCATTTT. Residues: CASSYSIPPSNQPQHF.

The V gene is TRBV19, the J gene TRBJ2-5; D is uncertain. The CDR3 spans 10 residues. Trimming left V 11 bases short and J 3 bases short, with 7 bases between. From germline, CDR1 is LNHDA and CDR2 SQIVND (reference sequence). In DNA form, the CDR3 reads TGTGCCGTTGGGGAAGAGACCCAGTACTTC. The encoded protein is CAVGEETQYF.

This clone was seen a single time. The rearrangement joins TRBV6-6 to TRBJ2-3; TRBD2 agrees at 13 bases. The CDR3 is made up of 15 amino acids. V was clipped by 8 bases and J by 8 bases; unmatched bases: 10. Germline V gene sequence: CDR1 MNHNY, CDR2 SVGAGI (reference sequence). The CDR3 DNA is TGTGCCAGCGGGAGACTAGCGGGGGGCCACGGTACGCAGTATTTT. It codes for CASGRLAGGHGTQYF.

This clone was counted between two and nine times. This chain links TRBV10-1 with TRBJ2-7, with D uncertain. Between the trimmed V and J ends, which lost 0 bases and 2 bases, there was a span of 5 bases. There are 13 residues in the CDR3. Germline CDR1 is WNHNN and CDR2 is SYGVQD (reference sequence). In DNA, the CDR3 is TGCGCCAGCAGTGAGTCGGCTGCCTACGAGCAGTACTTC. Its protein is CASSESAAYEQYF.

V usage is TRBV10-3 and J usage is TRBJ2-1; 7 bases align to TRBD2. The V segment lost 3 bases and the J segment 6 bases; nucleotides outside the gene matches: 26. Germline loops: CDR1 ENHRY, CDR2 SYGVKD. The CDR3 is made up of 21 amino acids. CDR3 DNA: TGTGCCATCAGTGACCCCCGCCATCGTGGGGCGGGGGAGACCCTAATCAATGAGCAGTTCTTC. Protein: CAISDPRHRGAGETLINEQFF.

The chain employs TRBV19 and TRBJ1-5, with D unresolved. CDR3 length equals 18 residues. Looked up from germline, CDR1 is LNHDA and CDR2 is SQIVND (reference sequence). V dropped 3 bases and J dropped 0 bases, with 18 bases sitting between them. This CDR3 reads CASSMFSGLAGSNQPQHF. The CDR3 DNA reads TGTGCCAGTAGTATGTTTTCCGGCCTCGCAGGTAGCAATCAGCCCCAGCATTTT.

The CDR3, as DNA: TGTGCCAGTAGTGGGGACAGGGAGGTACATGGCTACACCTTC. Amino acids: CASSGDREVHGYTF. The chain has TRBV19 and TRBJ1-2; 9 bases match TRBD1. V was pared by 5 bases and J by 6 bases, with 7 bases of the junction left unmatched. Per the germline V gene, CDR1 is LNHDA and CDR2 is SQIVND (reference sequence). This CDR3 has 14 residues.

The chain is built from TRBV7-9 and TRBJ2-5; D remains unclear. Germline loops: CDR1 SEHNR, CDR2 FQNEAQ (reference sequence). V lost 5 bases to trimming and J lost 5 bases, with 12 bases between them. The CDR3 has 13 residues. The CDR3 sequence is CASSPWSDETQYF. Here the CDR3 DNA reads TGTGCCAGCAGCCCATGGAGCGACGAGACCCAGTACTTC.

In nucleotides, the CDR3 is TGTGCCACCCAGGGAATCGGCTACACCTTC. It yields the protein CATQGIGYTF. The chain has TRBV6-6 and TRBJ1-2; D is perhaps TRBD1 (5 bases). CDR1 is MNHNY, CDR2 SVGAGI, per germline (reference sequence). The CDR3 length is 10 residues. V was trimmed by 10 bases and J by 8 bases, leaving 11 bases between them.

The rearrangement joins TRBV7-2 to TRBJ1-5; D is uncertain. CDR1 SGHTA and CDR2 FQGNSA come from the germline V gene. CDR3 size: 15 residues. V lost 4 bases and J lost 2, with 12 bases in between. Written as DNA, the CDR3 is TGTGCCAGCAGCTCACCTGAGGAACGCAATCAGCCCCAGCATTTT. Amino acids: CASSSPEERNQPQHF.

The chain is built from TRBV11-1 and TRBJ2-3, with 7 bases that match TRBD1. V dropped 3 bases and J dropped 4; count of bases not matched to a gene: 16. The CDR3 covers 18 residues. CDR1 is SGHAT and CDR2 is FQDESV in the germline V gene (reference sequence). In DNA form, the CDR3 reads TGTGCCAGCAGCTTCTCGAGACTCTTAACAGGGGTAGCAGATACGCAGTATTTT. Protein: CASSFSRLLTGVADTQYF.

This clone was seen just once. This sequence joins TRBV28 and TRBJ1-5; D is unresolved. V dropped 2 bases and J dropped 0 bases, with 5 bases sitting between them. Germline CDR1 is MDHEN and CDR2 is SYDVKM. There are 14 residues in the CDR3. CDR3 residues: CASSLPPSNQPQHF. The CDR3 DNA follows: TGTGCCAGCAGTTTACCCCCTAGCAATCAGCCCCAGCATTTT.

The chain couples TRBV6-1 to TRBJ1-4, with a tentative D call TRBD1 (6 bases). The V end lost 3 bases, the J end lost 6 bases, and 14 bases lay between the germline ends. CDR1 MNHNS and CDR2 SASEGT come from the germline V gene. The length of the CDR3 is 15 residues. The CDR3: CASSEALRGDEKLFF. The CDR3 coding sequence is TGTGCCAGCAGTGAGGCCTTGAGGGGGGATGAAAAACTGTTTTTT.

The gene calls are TRBV7-9 and TRBJ1-4; D not certain. Trimming stripped 4 bases from V and 10 bases from J, with 28 bases between. CDR1 SEHNR and CDR2 FQNEAQ come from the germline V gene (reference sequence). The CDR3 spans 18 residues. CDR3 bases: TGTGCCAGCAGCTCCAACCGCCGGGAAAATATAAACCACGGAAAACTGTTTTTT. Translation gives CASSSNRRENINHGKLFF.

The chain joins TRBV6-5 to TRBJ2-1, with 8 bases fitting TRBD2. The CDR3 is 14 residues long. Germline V gene data show CDR1 as MNHEY and CDR2 as SVGAGI. V gave up 4 bases and J gave up 4 bases; unmatched junction bases: 3. This chain's CDR3 is CASSFTSGYNEQFF. In DNA form, the CDR3 reads TGTGCCAGCAGTTTCACTAGCGGATACAATGAGCAGTTCTTC.